This TCR beta chain came from a study of blood T cell repertoires in COVID-19. Turning to the study itself: The cDNA or gDNA used as material had been derived from T cells, B-cell-depleted T cells, or PBMCs.

TCRdb's table, derived via immunoSEQ multiplex PCR, lists solely in-frame clones and lacks some. The table includes under 200,000 clones, 65% to 90% detected once. In its sample, this clone was seen a few times. Trimming took 5 bases from V and 4 from J; bases not matched to a gene: 8. The CDR3 loop spans 16 amino acids. Germline V gives CDR1 ENHRY, CDR2 SYGVKD. Sequenced sample: peripheral blood. The receptor was derived from a human donor in a cohort sampled during active COVID-19. The chain uses TRBV10-3 and TRBJ2-2; 9 bases fit TRBD2. The DNA for the CDR3 is TGTGCCATCAGTACTATAGCGGGAGTAGGCACCGGGGAGCTGTTTTTT. Its translation is CAISTIAGVGTGELFF.